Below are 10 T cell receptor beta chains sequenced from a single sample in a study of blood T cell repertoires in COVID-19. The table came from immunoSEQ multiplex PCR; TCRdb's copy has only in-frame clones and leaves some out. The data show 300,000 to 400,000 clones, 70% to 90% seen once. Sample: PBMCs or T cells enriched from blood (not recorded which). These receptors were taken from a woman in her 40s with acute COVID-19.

CDR3 nucleotides: TGTGCCAGTACCCCCGTAATAGAGTTGGCTGGAAACACCATATATTTT. Translated, it gives CASTPVIELAGNTIYF. The genes are TRBV19 and TRBJ1-3; D remains ambiguous. V gave up 7 bases and J gave up 2 bases, with 18 bases separating them. The CDR3 runs 16 residues. Germline V lookup: CDR1 LNHDA, CDR2 SQIVND (reference sequence).

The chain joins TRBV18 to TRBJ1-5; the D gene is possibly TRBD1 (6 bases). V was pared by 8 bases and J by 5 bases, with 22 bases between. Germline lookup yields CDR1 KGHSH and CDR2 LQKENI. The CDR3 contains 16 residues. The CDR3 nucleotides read TGTGCCAGCGCCCCCCGGCAGGGGAATTTGGATCAGCCCCAGCATTTT. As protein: CASAPRQGNLDQPQHF.

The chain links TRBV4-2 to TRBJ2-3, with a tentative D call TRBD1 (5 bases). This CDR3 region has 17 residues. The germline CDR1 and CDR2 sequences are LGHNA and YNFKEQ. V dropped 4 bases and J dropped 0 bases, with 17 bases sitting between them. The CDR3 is CASSPSTGATSTDTQYF. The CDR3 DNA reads TGTGCCAGCAGCCCAAGTACAGGAGCCACTAGCACAGATACGCAGTATTTT.

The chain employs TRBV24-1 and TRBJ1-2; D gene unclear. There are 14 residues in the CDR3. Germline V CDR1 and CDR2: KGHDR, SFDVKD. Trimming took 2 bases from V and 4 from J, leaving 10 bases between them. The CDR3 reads CATSDSGEGYGYTF. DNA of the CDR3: TGTGCCACCAGTGATTCCGGGGAGGGCTATGGCTACACCTTC.

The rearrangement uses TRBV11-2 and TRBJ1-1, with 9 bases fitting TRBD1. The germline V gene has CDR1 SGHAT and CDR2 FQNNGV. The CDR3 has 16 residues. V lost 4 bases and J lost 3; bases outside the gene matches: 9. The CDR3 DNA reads TGTGCCAGCAGCTCAGCCGGGACAGGGTTTGACACTGAAGCTTTCTTT. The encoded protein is CASSSAGTGFDTEAFF. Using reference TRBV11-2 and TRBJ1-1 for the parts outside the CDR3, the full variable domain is EAGVAQSPRYKIIEKRQSVAFWCNPISGHATLYWYQQILGQGPKLLIQFQNNGVVDDSQLPKDRFSAERLKGVDSTLKIQPAKLEDSAVYLCASSSAGTGFDTEAFFGQGTRLTVV.

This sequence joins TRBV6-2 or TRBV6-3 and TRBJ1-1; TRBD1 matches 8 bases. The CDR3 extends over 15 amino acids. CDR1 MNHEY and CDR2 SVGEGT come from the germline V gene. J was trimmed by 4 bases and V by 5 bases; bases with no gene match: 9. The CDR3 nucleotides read TGTGCCAGCAGTCCCCATGGGGACAGGTCCACTGAAGCTTTCTTT. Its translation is CASSPHGDRSTEAFF.

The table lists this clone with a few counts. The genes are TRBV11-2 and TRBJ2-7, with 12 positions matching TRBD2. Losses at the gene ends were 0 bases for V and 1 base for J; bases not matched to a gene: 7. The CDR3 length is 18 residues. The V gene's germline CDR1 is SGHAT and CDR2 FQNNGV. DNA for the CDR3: TGTGCCAGCAGCTTAGATCTAGCGGGAGGGCCTCGGTCCTACGAGCAGTACTTC. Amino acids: CASSLDLAGGPRSYEQYF.

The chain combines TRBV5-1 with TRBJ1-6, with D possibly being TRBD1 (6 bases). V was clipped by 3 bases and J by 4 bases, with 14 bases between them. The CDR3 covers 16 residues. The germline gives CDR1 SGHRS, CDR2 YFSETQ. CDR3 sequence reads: CASSYSPGQYNSPLHF. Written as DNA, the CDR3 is TGCGCCAGCAGCTACTCCCCGGGACAATATAATTCACCCCTCCACTTT.

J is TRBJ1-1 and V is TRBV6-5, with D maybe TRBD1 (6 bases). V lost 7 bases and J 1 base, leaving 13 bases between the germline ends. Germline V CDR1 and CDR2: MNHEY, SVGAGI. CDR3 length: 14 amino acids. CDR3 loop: CASTPGHPNTEAFF. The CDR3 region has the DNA TGTGCCAGCACCCCGGGACACCCGAACACTGAAGCTTTCTTT.

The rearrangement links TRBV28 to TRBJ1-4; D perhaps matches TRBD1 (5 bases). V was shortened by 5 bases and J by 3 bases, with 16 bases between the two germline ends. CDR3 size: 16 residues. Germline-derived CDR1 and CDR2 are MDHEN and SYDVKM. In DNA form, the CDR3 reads TGTGCCAGCAGTCCGGCAGGGTGGTATGCTAATGAAAAACTGTTTTTT. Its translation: CASSPAGWYANEKLFF.